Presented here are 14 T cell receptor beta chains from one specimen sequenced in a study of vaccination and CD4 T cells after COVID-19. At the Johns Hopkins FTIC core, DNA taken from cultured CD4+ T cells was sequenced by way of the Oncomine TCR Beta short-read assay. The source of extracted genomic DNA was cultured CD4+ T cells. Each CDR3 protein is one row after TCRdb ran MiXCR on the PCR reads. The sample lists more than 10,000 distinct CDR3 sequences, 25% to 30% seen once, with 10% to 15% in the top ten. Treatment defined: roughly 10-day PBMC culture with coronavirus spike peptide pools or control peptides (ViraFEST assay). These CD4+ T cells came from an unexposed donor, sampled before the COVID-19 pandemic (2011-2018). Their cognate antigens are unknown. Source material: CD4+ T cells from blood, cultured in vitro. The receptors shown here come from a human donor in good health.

The CDR3 here is CASSPPVYPGELFF. CDR3 nucleotides: TGTGCCAGCTCACCACCTGTCTACCCCGGGGAGCTGTTTTTT. The chain uses TRBV18 and TRBJ2-2; no clear D gene. The CDR3 covers 14 residues. Germline-derived CDR1 and CDR2 are KGHSH and LQKENI. The ends were cut back, 0 bases at V and 6 bases at J, with 8 bases in the middle.

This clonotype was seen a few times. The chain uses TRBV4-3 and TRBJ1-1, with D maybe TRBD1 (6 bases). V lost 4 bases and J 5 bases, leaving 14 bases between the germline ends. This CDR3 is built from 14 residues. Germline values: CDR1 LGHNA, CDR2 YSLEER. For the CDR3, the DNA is TGCGCCAGCAGCCGTAATTCCAGGGGAACTGAAGCTTTCTTT. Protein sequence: CASSRNSRGTEAFF.

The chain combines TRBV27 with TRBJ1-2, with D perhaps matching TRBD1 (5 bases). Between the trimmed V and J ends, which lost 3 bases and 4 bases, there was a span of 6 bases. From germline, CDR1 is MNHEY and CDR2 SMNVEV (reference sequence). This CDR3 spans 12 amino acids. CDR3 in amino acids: CASSLGPYGYTF. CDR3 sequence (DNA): TGTGCCAGCAGTTTGGGGCCCTATGGCTACACCTTC.

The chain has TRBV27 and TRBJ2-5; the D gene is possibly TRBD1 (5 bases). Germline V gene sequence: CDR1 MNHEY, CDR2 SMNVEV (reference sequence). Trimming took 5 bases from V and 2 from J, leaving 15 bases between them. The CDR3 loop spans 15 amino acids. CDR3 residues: CASSTGPPAQETQYF. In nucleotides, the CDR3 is TGTGCCAGCAGTACAGGACCTCCGGCGCAAGAGACCCAGTACTTC.

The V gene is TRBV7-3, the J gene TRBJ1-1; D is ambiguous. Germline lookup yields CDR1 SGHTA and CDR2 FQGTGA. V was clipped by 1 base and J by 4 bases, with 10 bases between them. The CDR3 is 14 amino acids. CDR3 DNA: TGTGCCAGCAGCTTAATGGGCGGGAGCACTGAAGCTTTCTTT. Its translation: CASSLMGGSTEAFF.

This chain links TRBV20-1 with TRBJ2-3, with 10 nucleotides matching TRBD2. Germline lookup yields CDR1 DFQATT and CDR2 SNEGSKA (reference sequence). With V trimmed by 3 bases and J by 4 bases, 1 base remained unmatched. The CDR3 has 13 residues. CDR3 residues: CSARTSGPDTQYF. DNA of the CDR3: TGCAGTGCTAGGACTAGCGGGCCAGATACGCAGTATTTT.

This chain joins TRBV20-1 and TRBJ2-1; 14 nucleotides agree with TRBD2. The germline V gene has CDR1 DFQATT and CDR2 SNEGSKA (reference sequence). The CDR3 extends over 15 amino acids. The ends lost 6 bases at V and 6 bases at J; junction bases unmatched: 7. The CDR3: CSAGTSGSKSNEQFF. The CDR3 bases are TGCAGTGCCGGGACTAGCGGGAGTAAGAGCAATGAGCAGTTCTTC.

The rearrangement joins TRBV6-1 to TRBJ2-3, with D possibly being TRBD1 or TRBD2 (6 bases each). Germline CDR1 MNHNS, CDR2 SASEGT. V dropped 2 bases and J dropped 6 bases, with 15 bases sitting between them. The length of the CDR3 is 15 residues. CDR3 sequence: CASSESVVGGDTQYF. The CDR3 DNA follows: TGTGCCAGCAGTGAAAGCGTAGTGGGGGGCGATACGCAGTATTTT.

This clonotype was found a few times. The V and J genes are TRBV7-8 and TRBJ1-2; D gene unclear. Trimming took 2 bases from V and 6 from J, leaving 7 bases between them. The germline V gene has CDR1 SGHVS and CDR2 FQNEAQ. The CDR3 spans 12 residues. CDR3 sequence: CASSLTRDGYTF. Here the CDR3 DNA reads TGTGCCAGCAGCTTAACTAGGGATGGCTACACCTTC.

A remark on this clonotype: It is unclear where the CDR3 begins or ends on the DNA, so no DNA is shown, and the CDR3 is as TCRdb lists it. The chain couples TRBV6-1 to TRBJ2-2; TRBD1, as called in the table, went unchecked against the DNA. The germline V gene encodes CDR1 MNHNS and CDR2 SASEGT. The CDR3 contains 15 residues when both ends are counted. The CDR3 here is CASILGQGNTGELFF.

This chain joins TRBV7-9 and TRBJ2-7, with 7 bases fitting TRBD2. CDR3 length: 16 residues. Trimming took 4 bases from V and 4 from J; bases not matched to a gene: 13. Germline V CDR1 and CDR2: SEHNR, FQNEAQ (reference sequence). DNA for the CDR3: TGTGCCAGCAGCTCCCTAAAGGGGCGGGGGATTTACGAGCAGTACTTC. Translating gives CASSSLKGRGIYEQYF.

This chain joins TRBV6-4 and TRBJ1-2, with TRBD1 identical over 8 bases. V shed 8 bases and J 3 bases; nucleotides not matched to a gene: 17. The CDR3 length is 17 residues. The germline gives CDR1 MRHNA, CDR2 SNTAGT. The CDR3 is CASPGTGGPQRDYGYTF. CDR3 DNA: TGTGCCAGCCCCGGGACAGGAGGTCCCCAGAGGGACTATGGCTACACCTTC.

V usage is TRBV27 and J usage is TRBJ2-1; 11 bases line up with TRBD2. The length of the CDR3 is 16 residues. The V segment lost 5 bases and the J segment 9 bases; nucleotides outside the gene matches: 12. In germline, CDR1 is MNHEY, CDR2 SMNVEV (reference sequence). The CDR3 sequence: CASSPIAGGRIGEQFF. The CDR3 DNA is TGTGCCAGCAGTCCCATAGCGGGAGGGAGGATTGGTGAGCAGTTCTTC.

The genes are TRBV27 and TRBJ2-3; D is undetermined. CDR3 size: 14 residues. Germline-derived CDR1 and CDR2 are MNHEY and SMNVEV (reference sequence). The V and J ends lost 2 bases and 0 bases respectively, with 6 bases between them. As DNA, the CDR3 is TGTGCCAGCAGTTTAGGGCTCAGCACAGATACGCAGTATTTT. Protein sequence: CASSLGLSTDTQYF.